These 14 T cell receptor beta chains came from one sample sequenced in a study of shared clonotypes between healthy human individuals. Sequencing used immunoSEQ multiplex PCR; TCRdb keeps in-frame clones, though not all of them. Of some 490,000 clones in the sample, approximately 78% were seen once. Sequencing input: PBMCs. The receptors derive from a woman aged 35 to 49 in good health. Some clones in this sample may be carry-over from other donors' samples.

This clone came up a few times. The chain joins TRBV18 to TRBJ1-2; tentative D call: TRBD1 (5 bases). The CDR3 has 13 residues. The germline V gene encodes CDR1 KGHSH and CDR2 LQKENI. Trimming took off 6 bases at V and 6 bases at J, with 14 bases between the two ends. CDR3 bases: TGTGCCAGCTCTCCCGCGGGGGGTAATGGCTACACCTTC. This gives the protein CASSPAGGNGYTF.

The chain combines TRBV30 with TRBJ1-3; weak D call: TRBD1 (6 bases). The germline CDR1 and CDR2 sequences are GTSNPN and SVGIG (reference sequence). The CDR3 covers 12 residues. V was cut by 4 bases and J by 7 bases, with 11 bases left in between. The CDR3 here is CAWTQGWNTIYF. CDR3 nucleotides: TGTGCCTGGACACAGGGTTGGAACACCATATATTTT.

V gene TRBV13 combines with J gene TRBJ1-3, with D uncertain. Trimming removed 2 bases at V and 0 bases at J, with 8 bases between. This CDR3 has 15 residues. Germline CDR1 is PRHDT and CDR2 is FYEKMQ (reference sequence). CDR3: CASSLLPRSGNTIYF. CDR3 DNA sequence: TGTGCCAGCAGCTTACTTCCCCGCTCTGGAAACACCATATATTTT. Full variable domain (rest looked up from reference TRBV13 and TRBJ1-3): AAGVIQSPRHLIKEKRETATLKCYPIPRHDTVYWYQQGPGQDPQFLISFYEKMQSDKGSIPDRFSAQQFSDYHSELNMSSLELGDSALYFCASSLLPRSGNTIYFGEGSWLTVV.

The rearrangement joins TRBV6-5 to TRBJ2-7; TRBD1 aligns across 11 bases. The CDR3 consists of 15 residues. Per germline, CDR1 MNHEY and CDR2 SVGAGI. Trimming removed 5 bases from V and 4 bases from J; junction bases left unmatched: 7. This chain's CDR3 is CASSLGGQGAYEQYF. The CDR3 region has the DNA TGTGCCAGCAGTCTAGGTGGACAGGGGGCTTACGAGCAGTACTTC.

The chain recombines TRBV6-1 with TRBJ2-7; tentatively, D is TRBD1 (5 bases). The CDR3 is 14 amino acids. Looked up from germline, CDR1 is MNHNS and CDR2 is SASEGT. The V end was cut by 2 bases, the J end by 3 bases, with 11 bases between. The DNA of the CDR3 is TGTGCCAGCAGTGAACCCGACAGTCTCTACGAGCAGTACTTC. This sequence encodes CASSEPDSLYEQYF.

In this sample, this clone turned up a few times. Other DNA sequences of this sample code for an identical CDR3. The chain links TRBV18 to TRBJ2-7; a weak D match, TRBD1 (5 bases). V was shortened by 0 bases and J by 2 bases, with 11 bases between the two germline ends. This CDR3 has 15 amino acids. Looked up from germline, CDR1 is KGHSH and CDR2 is LQKENI. In DNA, the CDR3 is TGTGCCAGCTCACCACCCGGCAGGGCCCCCTACGAGCAGTACTTC. It specifies CASSPPGRAPYEQYF.

This clone showed up just once. The chain links TRBV7-3 to TRBJ2-4, with D possibly matching TRBD2 (6 bases). Germline V gene data show CDR1 as SGHTA and CDR2 as FQGTGA. This CDR3 spans 13 amino acids. Trimming removed 0 bases from V and 9 bases from J, with 9 bases in between. Here the CDR3 DNA reads TGTGCCAGCAGCTTAACGGAGGGAAGCATTCAGTACTTC. Amino acid sequence: CASSLTEGSIQYF. The full variable domain, completed using reference TRBV7-3 and TRBJ2-4, is GAGVSQTPSNKVTEKGKYVELRCDPISGHTALYWYRQSLGQGPEFLIYFQGTGAADDSGLPNDRFFAVRPEGSVSTLKIQRTERGDSAVYLCASSLTEGSIQYFGAGTRLSVL.

The chain links TRBV28 to TRBJ1-1, with a possible D match to TRBD1 (6 bases). V was clipped by 1 base and J by 7 bases, with 16 bases between them. Looked up from germline, CDR1 is MDHEN and CDR2 is SYDVKM. The CDR3 runs to 15 residues. The CDR3 here is CASSLSRTVSGEAFF. CDR3 in DNA: TGTGCCAGCAGTTTATCAAGGACAGTAAGTGGTGAAGCTTTCTTT.

The chain uses TRBV18 and TRBJ1-2; no reliable D call. There are 13 residues in the CDR3. With 2 bases removed from V and 10 bases from J, the gap between germline ends came to 14 bases. Looked up from germline, CDR1 is KGHSH and CDR2 is LQKENI. In DNA form, the CDR3 reads TGTGCCAGCTCACCAACGACGGAGGTTGCCTACACCTTC. Translation gives CASSPTTEVAYTF.

J is TRBJ2-7 and V is TRBV7-9; 12 bases are a match to TRBD1. Per the germline V gene, CDR1 is SEHNR and CDR2 is FQNEAQ (reference sequence). With 1 base clipped from V and 7 bases from J, the junction kept 5 bases outside the gene matches. The CDR3 sequence is 15 residues long. Here the CDR3 reads CASSLGDRGLGEQYF. CDR3 coding DNA: TGTGCCAGCAGCTTAGGGGACAGGGGGCTGGGTGAGCAGTACTTC.

The chain has TRBV11-2 and TRBJ2-5; possible D gene TRBD1, 7 bases. The J call may not be correct, given that the DNA end is closer to TRBJ2-7. Germline V CDR1 and CDR2: SGHAT, FQNNGV. CDR3 length: 15 residues. CDR3 in DNA: TGTGCCAGCAGCTTCCGGGGGACAGTGATACACGAGCAGTACTTC. It yields the protein CASSFRGTVIHEQYF.

For this clone: The same CDR3 arises from other DNA sequences in this sample as well. The chain has TRBV4-1 and TRBJ2-3, with TRBD2 matching over 8 bases. This CDR3 is 14 amino acids long. The germline gives CDR1 MGHRA, CDR2 YSYEKL. Germline trimming cut 3 bases from V and 3 bases from J; bases unmatched to any gene: 2. The CDR3 bases are TGCGCCAGCAGCCACCCTAGCGGGACAGATACGCAGTATTTT. Translated, it gives CASSHPSGTDTQYF.

This clone occurred a few times. The chain uses TRBV11-2 and TRBJ2-2; D gene uncertain. The germline V gene has CDR1 SGHAT and CDR2 FQNNGV. The CDR3 is made up of 14 amino acids. Trimming took off 7 bases at V and 1 base at J, with 10 bases between the two ends. This chain's CDR3 is CASTSALNTGELFF. The CDR3 DNA is TGTGCCAGCACCTCGGCCCTGAACACCGGGGAGCTGTTTTTT.

This clone was seen only a few times. This chain uses TRBV11-3 with TRBJ2-1, with TRBD2 as a possible D gene (6 bases). V lost 3 bases and J 5 bases, leaving 14 bases between the germline ends. Germline CDR1 SGHNT, CDR2 YENEEA. There are 15 residues in the CDR3. The CDR3 sequence is CASSFGGWANNEQFF. CDR3 DNA: TGTGCCAGCAGCTTTGGGGGGTGGGCCAACAATGAGCAGTTCTTC.